These 32 T cell receptor beta chains were sequenced from one sample in a study of CD8 T cells in Susac syndrome. An input of roughly 0.45 to 1 ug of RNA was subjected to reverse transcription using random hexamers. One entry per CDR3 protein results from TCRdb running MiXCR on the immunoSEQ multiplex PCR reads. The sample contains 95,000 to 150,000 distinct CDR3 sequences, 96% of which appear only once. Sequenced: CD4+ T cells from PBMCs. Receptors originate from a human donor with Susac syndrome.

The V call is TRBV3-1, the J call TRBJ1-1, with TRBD1 identical over 9 bases. Trimming at V came to 7 bases and at J to 1 base, leaving 4 bases not matched to a gene. Germline V CDR1 and CDR2: LGHDT, YNNKEL (reference sequence). There are 14 residues in the CDR3. DNA of the CDR3: TGTGCCAGCACCCGGGGACAGGGGAACACTGAAGCTTTCTTT. The encoded protein is CASTRGQGNTEAFF.

The chain joins TRBV10-3 to TRBJ2-1, with D possibly being TRBD2 (6 bases). This CDR3 spans 15 amino acids. Germline CDR1 reads ENHRY; CDR2 reads SYGVKD. V lost 0 bases to trimming and J lost 6 bases, with 12 bases between them. CDR3 in DNA: TGTGCCATCAGTGAGTCGACGGGAGCAGGCAATGAGCAGTTCTTC. Its protein product is CAISESTGAGNEQFF.

The chain joins TRBV5-1 to TRBJ2-1; 8 bases line up with TRBD1. The V and J ends lost 8 bases and 0 bases, in that order; junction bases with no gene match: 4. CDR1 and CDR2 (germline): SGHRS, YFSETQ. The CDR3 loop spans 14 amino acids. The CDR3 DNA reads as TGCGCCAGTGGACAGGGAAGCTCCTACAATGAGCAGTTCTTC. Protein sequence: CASGQGSSYNEQFF.

CDR3 DNA sequence: TGTGCCAGCAGTTCCGCAGGACAGGGAGAAGAGACCCAGTACTTC. It is translated as CASSSAGQGEETQYF. The chain employs TRBV6-5 and TRBJ2-5, with TRBD1 matching 8 bases. With V trimmed by 4 bases and J by 3 bases, 7 bases remained unmatched. CDR3 length equals 15 residues. Germline lookup yields CDR1 MNHEY and CDR2 SVGAGI.

The V and J genes are TRBV24-1 and TRBJ2-5; the D is unclear. V lost 3 bases and J 1 base, leaving 8 bases between the germline ends. Germline V gene sequence: CDR1 KGHDR, CDR2 SFDVKD. This CDR3 comprises 14 residues. CDR3 in amino acids: CATSDNGFQETQYF. In DNA, the CDR3 is TGTGCCACCAGTGATAACGGGTTCCAAGAGACCCAGTACTTC.

The chain carries TRBV7-2 and TRBJ1-1, with 9 bases that match TRBD1. CDR1 SGHTA and CDR2 FQGNSA come from the germline V gene. This CDR3 comprises 13 residues. The ends lost 7 bases at V and 6 bases at J; junction bases unmatched: 6. The CDR3 coding sequence is TGTGCCAGCACCCTCCGACAGGGGGCTGAAGCTTTCTTT. It is translated as CASTLRQGAEAFF.

The CDR3 region is CSAPGQGGQETQYF. The CDR3 nucleotides read TGCAGCGCCCCCGGACAGGGCGGCCAAGAGACCCAGTACTTC. This chain uses TRBV29-1 with TRBJ2-5, with 8 nucleotides matching TRBD1. This CDR3 spans 14 amino acids. The ends lost 7 bases at V and 1 base at J; junction bases unmatched: 8. The germline V gene encodes CDR1 SQVTM and CDR2 ANQGSEA.

The chain links TRBV20-1 to TRBJ2-5; D may match TRBD1 or TRBD2 (5 bases each). Germline V gene sequence: CDR1 DFQATT, CDR2 SNEGSKA (reference sequence). This CDR3 spans 13 amino acids. Trimming cost V 5 bases and J 1 base, with 11 bases left between them. This CDR3 reads CSAETGAQETQYF. The CDR3 DNA follows: TGCAGTGCTGAGACCGGGGCCCAAGAGACCCAGTACTTC.

The chain uses TRBV13 and TRBJ2-7; 10 nucleotides match TRBD2. This CDR3 contains 15 residues. Looked up from germline, CDR1 is PRHDT and CDR2 is FYEKMQ (reference sequence). V shed 5 bases and J 2 bases; nucleotides not matched to a gene: 6. CDR3 loop: CASSPGTSAAYEQYF. The CDR3, as DNA: TGTGCCAGCAGCCCTGGGACTAGCGCCGCCTACGAGCAGTACTTC.

This chain connects TRBV23-1 to TRBJ2-5, with 7 bases fitting TRBD2. TRBV23-1 is an open reading frame whose function is uncertain. The CDR3 totals 15 residues. Trimming took 4 bases from V and 4 from J; bases not matched to a gene: 9. The DNA for the CDR3 is TGCGCCAGCAGTCCCCAGCGGCAGCGGGGAGAGACCCAGTACTTC. Protein product: CASSPQRQRGETQYF.

The rearrangement uses TRBV3-1 and TRBJ2-2, with 7 bases identical to TRBD2. The V gene's germline CDR1 is LGHDT and CDR2 YNNKEL (reference sequence). This CDR3 has 18 residues. J lost 2 bases, V lost 0 bases, and 9 bases had no gene match. This chain's CDR3 is CASSQDLLAAGNTGELFF. CDR3 DNA: TGTGCCAGCAGCCAAGATCTGCTAGCGGCCGGAAACACCGGGGAGCTGTTTTTT. The full variable domain, its missing parts supplied by reference TRBV3-1 and TRBJ2-2, is DTAVSQTPKYLVTQMGNDKSIKCEQNLGHDTMYWYKQDSKKFLKIMFSYNNKELIINETVPNRFSPKSPDKAHLNLHINSLELGDSAVYFCASSQDLLAAGNTGELFFGEGSRLTVL.

This chain connects TRBV21-1 to TRBJ2-1; TRBD2 is taken as the D call from the table, unchecked against the DNA. TRBV21-1 is marked as a pseudogene. The CDR3 is 16 amino acids. CDR3 amino acids: CASSKGSSGEYNEQFF. The CDR3 DNA sequence: TGTGCCAGCAGCAAAGGTTCTAGCGGAGAATACAATGAGCAGTTCTTC.

This clonotype was found once. This chain joins TRBV5-4 and TRBJ2-5; 7 bases are a match to TRBD2. Germline loops: CDR1 SGHNT, CDR2 YYREEE (reference sequence). The V and J ends lost 1 base and 2 bases, in that order; junction bases with no gene match: 14. There are 18 residues in the CDR3. CDR3 protein: CASSLTGRLAGRQETQYF. In DNA form, the CDR3 reads TGTGCCAGCAGCTTGACGGGGCGGTTAGCGGGCCGACAAGAGACCCAGTACTTC.

This chain joins TRBV6-2 or TRBV6-3 and TRBJ2-2; no reliable D call. Trimming removed 2 bases from V and 7 bases from J, with 2 bases in between. This CDR3 region has 11 residues. Germline-derived CDR1 and CDR2 are MNHEY and SVGEGT. The CDR3 reads CASSYLGELFF. The CDR3 DNA sequence: TGTGCCAGCAGTTACCTCGGGGAGCTGTTTTTT.

The chain links TRBV9 to TRBJ2-6, with a weak D call TRBD1 (5 bases). The ends were cut back, 0 bases at V and 4 bases at J, with 14 bases in the middle. The CDR3 has 17 amino acids. Germline V gene data show CDR1 as SGDLS and CDR2 as YYNGEE. CDR3: CASSVARVRLGANVLTF. CDR3 nucleotides: TGTGCCAGCAGCGTAGCCAGGGTGAGGTTAGGGGCCAACGTCCTGACTTTC.

This sequence joins TRBV20-1 and TRBJ1-5, with D perhaps TRBD1 (5 bases). The CDR3 loop spans 14 amino acids. Germline V gives CDR1 DFQATT, CDR2 SNEGSKA (reference sequence). V lost 3 bases to trimming and J lost 5 bases, with 14 bases between them. DNA of the CDR3: TGCAGTGCTAGTACCGGGGCGGACGATCAGCCCCAGCATTTT. This codes for CSASTGADDQPQHF.

The chain couples TRBV29-1 to TRBJ2-5; 7 bases agree with TRBD1. Germline lookup yields CDR1 SQVTM and CDR2 ANQGSEA. The CDR3 consists of 15 residues. Trimming removed 2 bases from V and 4 bases from J; junction bases left unmatched: 10. CDR3 protein: CSVERGLPGGETQYF. As DNA, the CDR3 is TGCAGCGTTGAAAGGGGGCTGCCAGGGGGAGAGACCCAGTACTTC.

The chain carries TRBV29-1 and TRBJ1-1; no firm D call. Trimming shortened V by 2 bases and J by 2 bases, and 12 bases separated the two germline ends. The length of the CDR3 is 14 residues. Germline loops: CDR1 SQVTM, CDR2 ANQGSEA. The CDR3 protein is CSVERRTSNTEAFF. In DNA, the CDR3 is TGCAGCGTTGAAAGGAGGACCTCAAACACTGAAGCTTTCTTT.

This rearrangement joins TRBV12-3 or TRBV12-4 to TRBJ2-5; 12 nucleotides match TRBD2. The CDR3 runs to 17 residues. Unmatched junction bases numbered 11, after V lost 5 bases and J lost 4 bases. The CDR3 nucleotides are TGTGCCAGCAGTCCCATTGGTCTGACTAGCGGGAGAGAGACCCAGTACTTC. As protein: CASSPIGLTSGRETQYF.

The chain is built from TRBV13 and TRBJ1-1, with 12 positions matching TRBD1. J was trimmed by 4 bases and V by 5 bases; bases with no gene match: 8. Germline CDR1 and CDR2: PRHDT and FYEKMQ (reference sequence). This CDR3 contains 16 residues. The CDR3 DNA reads TGTGCCAGCAGCCCCCGGGACAGGGGGCGGGGCACTGAAGCTTTCTTT. Translation: CASSPRDRGRGTEAFF.

The rearrangement links TRBV19 to TRBJ2-3; D perhaps matches TRBD2 (5 bases). This CDR3 comprises 14 residues. Germline V gene sequence: CDR1 LNHDA, CDR2 SQIVND (reference sequence). Trimming stripped 2 bases from V and 2 bases from J, with 8 bases between. CDR3 in DNA: TGTGCCAGTAGTATAAGCGGATTCACAGATACGCAGTATTTT. Amino acid sequence: CASSISGFTDTQYF.

The CDR3 protein is CASSHLVAGRDEQYF. The CDR3 DNA reads as TGTGCCAGCAGCCACTTAGTTGCGGGGCGGGACGAGCAGTACTTC. V is TRBV28 and J is TRBJ2-7; the D gene is possibly TRBD2 (6 bases). Germline values: CDR1 MDHEN, CDR2 SYDVKM. The V end lost 6 bases, the J end lost 5 bases, and 20 bases lay between the germline ends. The CDR3 is 15 amino acids.

The chain carries TRBV19 and TRBJ2-1, with 7 bases matching TRBD2. Germline values: CDR1 LNHDA, CDR2 SQIVND (reference sequence). The CDR3 runs to 16 residues. The trim removed 6 bases at V and 10 bases at J, leaving 18 bases unmatched. In DNA, the CDR3 is TGTGCCAGTAGACCGGTACTGGGGGGGTTAGCGGGCGAGCAGTTCTTC. It is translated as CASRPVLGGLAGEQFF. Filled out from reference TRBV19 and TRBJ2-1, the complete variable domain reads DGGITQSPKYLFRKEGQNVTLSCEQNLNHDAMYWYRQDPGQGLRLIYYSQIVNDFQKGDIAEGYSVSREKKESFPLTVTSAQKNPTAFYLCASRPVLGGLAGEQFFGPGTRLTVL.

V gene TRBV29-1 combines with J gene TRBJ2-7; D may be TRBD1 or TRBD2 (5 bases each). V lost 4 bases and J lost 0, with 7 bases in between. CDR3 length: 12 amino acids. Looked up from germline, CDR1 is SQVTM and CDR2 is ANQGSEA. This chain's CDR3 is CSVAGASYEQYF. CDR3 nucleotide sequence: TGCAGCGTTGCCGGGGCCTCCTACGAGCAGTACTTC.

The V call is TRBV24-1, the J call TRBJ2-1, with D perhaps assigned TRBD1 or TRBD2 (5 bases each). The germline CDR1 and CDR2 sequences are KGHDR and SFDVKD. V dropped 1 base and J dropped 7 bases, with 7 bases sitting between them. The CDR3 contains 13 residues. CDR3 amino acids: CATSDFGGNEQFF. The CDR3 DNA reads TGTGCCACCAGTGATTTTGGGGGAAATGAGCAGTTCTTC.

The DNA for the CDR3 is TGTGCCAGCTCACCAACTCTCTATGAGCAGTTCTTC. Protein product: CASSPTLYEQFF. The V and J genes are TRBV18 and TRBJ2-1, with no clear D. CDR3 size: 12 residues. V was pared by 2 bases and J by 8 bases, with 7 bases between. The V gene's germline CDR1 is KGHSH and CDR2 LQKENI.

The chain couples TRBV12-3 or TRBV12-4 to TRBJ2-3; 12 positions agree with TRBD2. The CDR3 contains 14 residues. Trimming at V came to 7 bases and at J to 8 bases, leaving 7 bases not matched to a gene. The CDR3 here is CASTGLAGGGTQYF. CDR3 nucleotide sequence: TGTGCCAGCACAGGGCTAGCGGGAGGGGGTACGCAGTATTTT.

The chain combines TRBV28 with TRBJ2-7, with 9 nucleotides matching TRBD2. Trimming took 0 bases from V and 3 from J; bases not matched to a gene: 15. Looked up from germline, CDR1 is MDHEN and CDR2 is SYDVKM. The CDR3 spans 19 residues. CDR3 in amino acids: CASSLWSSGSKPGGYEQYF. The CDR3, as DNA: TGTGCCAGCAGTTTATGGAGTAGCGGGAGTAAGCCCGGGGGCTACGAGCAGTACTTC.

The chain carries TRBV9 and TRBJ2-2; D gene unclear. The V end lost 0 bases, the J end lost 4 bases, and 10 bases lay between the germline ends. The CDR3 runs to 15 residues. Germline V gene sequence: CDR1 SGDLS, CDR2 YYNGEE. The CDR3 bases are TGTGCCAGCAGCGTAGTTGGCAGCTCCACCGGGGAGCTGTTTTTT. It codes for CASSVVGSSTGELFF.

The rearrangement uses TRBV29-1 and TRBJ2-5; TRBD2 is a possible D gene (5 bases). CDR1 and CDR2 from the germline V gene are SQVTM and ANQGSEA. The CDR3 consists of 13 residues. The V gene lost 4 bases and the J gene lost 1 base, with 10 bases spanning the gap. In nucleotides, the CDR3 is TGCAGCGTTGGAGAGGGCCTCCAAGAGACCCAGTACTTC. The encoded protein is CSVGEGLQETQYF.

This sequence joins TRBV15 and TRBJ2-7; D is unresolved. The germline V and J ends were trimmed by 0 bases and 3 bases, with 12 bases remaining between them. The CDR3 is made up of 15 amino acids. Germline lookup yields CDR1 LNHNV and CDR2 YYDKDF (reference sequence). In DNA, the CDR3 is TGTGCCACCAGCAGAGATCTTGACCGACTCTACGAGCAGTACTTC. It codes for CATSRDLDRLYEQYF.

The chain carries TRBV12-3 or TRBV12-4 and TRBJ1-5, with D unclear. The V end lost 5 bases, the J end lost 6 bases, and 17 bases lay between the germline ends. There are 15 residues in the CDR3. Here the CDR3 DNA reads TGTGCCAGCAGTCTTACATCGCGTCTGGGTCAGCCCCAGCATTTT. Residues: CASSLTSRLGQPQHF.